This T cell receptor (beta chain) was documented in a study of T cell repertoires in cytomegalovirus infection. Across the whole study: HLA-B-restricted CMV epitopes that are well studied were used alongside recently identified HLA-C-restricted ones.

General study points: Cumulative frequency of public TCR beta families picked out carriers of CMV plus the relevant HLA.

TCRdb fed the reads into MiXCR, producing one record per CDR3 protein. The sample records some 920,000 distinct CDR3 sequences, approximately 32% being singletons. The trim removed 6 bases at V and 2 bases at J, leaving 14 bases unmatched. The length of the CDR3 is 17 residues. About this clonotype itself: Its antigen is not identified.

The rearrangement joins TRBV23-1 to TRBJ2-5, with 8 bases identical to TRBD2. TRBV23-1 counts as an open reading frame of uncertain function. Specimen: cultured CD8+ T cells from PBMCs, collected from culture after CMV antigen stimulation. This clonotype was sampled from a human donor in good health (CMV status not recorded). Some clones in this sample may be carry-over from other donors' samples. The CDR3 reads CASSPLIGGGLQETQYF. Written as DNA, the CDR3 is TGCGCCAGCAGCCCCCTGATAGGCGGGGGGCTTCAAGAGACCCAGTACTTC.